This T cell receptor (beta chain) was sequenced during a study of T-cell reconstitution after alpha-beta-depleted transplantation in children. Unique molecular identifiers were used to barcode this TCRbeta library. TCRdb independently ran MiXCR on the PCR reads; one entry per CDR3 protein. This sample has approximately 520,000 distinct CDR3 sequences, with approximately 10% found just once. General study findings and limits: In some patients, recipient T cells and intrathymic progenitors surviving conditioning explained high day-60 diversity. By about two months after transplant, alpha-beta T cells reportedly arose from several hundred graft clones that had expanded.

The CDR3 is 15 amino acids. Germline CDR1 and CDR2: MNHEY and SVGEGT. The ends were cut back, 0 bases at V and 3 bases at J, with 12 bases in the middle. This clonotype was counted only a few times. Its antigen is unknown. The sample here was PBMCs, mostly from graft donor cells, taken 180 days after TCRalphabeta/CD19-depleted stem cell transplant. The chain recombines TRBV6-2 or TRBV6-3 with TRBJ2-7; D may match TRBD1 or TRBD2 (5 bases each). The clonotype was recovered from a female patient aged 2-15 years who had a stem cell transplant for aplastic anemia, so the T cells may come from the graft donor. The CDR3 is CASSYSGPGGYEQYV. DNA for the CDR3: TGTGCCAGCAGTTACTCAGGACCTGGGGGCTACGAGCAGTACGTC.